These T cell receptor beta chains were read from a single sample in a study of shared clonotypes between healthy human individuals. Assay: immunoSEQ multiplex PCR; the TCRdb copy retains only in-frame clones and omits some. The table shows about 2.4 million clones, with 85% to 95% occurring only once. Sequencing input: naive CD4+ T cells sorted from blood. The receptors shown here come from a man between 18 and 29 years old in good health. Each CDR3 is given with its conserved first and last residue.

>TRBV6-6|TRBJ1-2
CASSQDYGYTF
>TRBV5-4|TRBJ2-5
CASSETGRQETQYF
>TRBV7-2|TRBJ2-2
CASSLTGGSTGELFF
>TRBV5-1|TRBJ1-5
CASSLGTGANQPQHF
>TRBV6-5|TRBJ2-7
CASSAAGREREQYF
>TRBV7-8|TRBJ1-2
CASSYGHGPYGYTF
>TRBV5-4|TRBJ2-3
CASSLGGQPKVKDTQYF
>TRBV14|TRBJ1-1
CASSRTTGRTEAFF
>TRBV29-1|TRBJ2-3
CSVADRADTQYF
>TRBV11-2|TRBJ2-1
CASSPRASGIANEQFF
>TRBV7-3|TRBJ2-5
CASSLSGGRETQYF
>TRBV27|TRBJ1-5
CASSFLNQPQHF
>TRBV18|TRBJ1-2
CASSLDRQNYGYTF
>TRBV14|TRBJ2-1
CASSQGRQGSYNEQFF
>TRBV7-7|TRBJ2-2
CASSPSLVVAGVTGELFF
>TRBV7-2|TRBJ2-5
CASSLALAGQETQYF
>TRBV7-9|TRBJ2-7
CASSRVGTGDHYEQYF
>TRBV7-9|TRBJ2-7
CASATEDEQYF
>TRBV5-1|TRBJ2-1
CASSPGQDSYNEQFF
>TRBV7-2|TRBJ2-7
CASSSTVRGGTRTYEQYF
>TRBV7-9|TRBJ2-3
CASTTGTGKTDTQYF
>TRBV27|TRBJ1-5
CASRREAGGNQPQHF
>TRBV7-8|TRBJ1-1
CASSLLEQGSGTEAFF
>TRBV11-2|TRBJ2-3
CASSPTGLAGTDTQYF
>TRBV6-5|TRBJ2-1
CASRDRALSSEQFF
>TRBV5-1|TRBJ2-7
CASSLGTGPYEQYF
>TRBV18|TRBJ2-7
CASSLEEGYEQYF
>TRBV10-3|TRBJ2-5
CAISESSTAQETQYF
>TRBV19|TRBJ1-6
CASSDTRTGSSPLHF
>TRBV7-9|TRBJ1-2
CASSLESIDGYTF
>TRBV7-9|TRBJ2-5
CASSWPGLAYEETQYF
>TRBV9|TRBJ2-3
CASSPRTGSRADTQYF
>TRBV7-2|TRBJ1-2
CASSPETGIYGYTF
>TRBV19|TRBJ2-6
CASSTSGAGANVLTF
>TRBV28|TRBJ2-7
CASSVEGSFSYEQYF
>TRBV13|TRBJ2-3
CASSPYQGATDTQYF
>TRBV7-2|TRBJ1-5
CASSSQGMSNQPQHF
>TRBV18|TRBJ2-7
CASSGWGQGAQSSYEQYF
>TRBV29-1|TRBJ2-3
CSVDGQGADTQYF
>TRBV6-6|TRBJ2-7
CASSYSSTSEGYEQYF
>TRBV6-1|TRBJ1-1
CASSVGSETEAFF